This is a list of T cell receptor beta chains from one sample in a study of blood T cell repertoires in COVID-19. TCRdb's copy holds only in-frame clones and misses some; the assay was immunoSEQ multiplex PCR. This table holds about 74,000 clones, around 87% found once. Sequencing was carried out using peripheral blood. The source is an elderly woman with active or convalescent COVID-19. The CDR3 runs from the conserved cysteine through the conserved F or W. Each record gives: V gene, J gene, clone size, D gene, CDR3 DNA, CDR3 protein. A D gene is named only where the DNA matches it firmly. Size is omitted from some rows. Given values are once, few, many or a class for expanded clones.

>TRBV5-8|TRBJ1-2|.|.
TGTGCCAGCAGCTTGGTACAAACCTCTAACTATGGCTACACCTTC
CASSLVQTSNYGYTF
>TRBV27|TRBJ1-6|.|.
TGTGCCAGCAGTTTAATGACCGGGACACGATCACCCCTCCACTTT
CASSLMTGTRSPLHF
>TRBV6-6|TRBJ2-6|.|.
TGTGCCAGCAGGGACTTCGCCTCTGGGGCCAACGTCCTGACTTTC
CASRDFASGANVLTF
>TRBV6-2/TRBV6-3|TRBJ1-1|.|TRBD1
TGTGCCAGCAGCCGTGGGACAGGGGGTGAAGCTTTCTTT
CASSRGTGGEAFF
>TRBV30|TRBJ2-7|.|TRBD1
TGTGCCCTCAGGGGGACCTACTACGAGCAGTACTTC
CALRGTYYEQYF
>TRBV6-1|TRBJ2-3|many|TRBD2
TGTGCCAGCAGTGAAAGGGCGGGGGGGTTAGTCGATACGCAGTATTTT
CASSERAGGLVDTQYF
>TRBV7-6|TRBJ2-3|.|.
TGTGCCAGCAGCTTAGGTGGAGACACAGATACGCAGTATTTT
CASSLGGDTDTQYF
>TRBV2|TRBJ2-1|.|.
TGTGCCAGCAGTACAGGGTCCTACAATGAGCAGTTCTTC
CASSTGSYNEQFF
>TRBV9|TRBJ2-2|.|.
TGTGCCAGCAGCTCGTCGTTTACCGGGGAGCTGTTTTTT
CASSSSFTGELFF
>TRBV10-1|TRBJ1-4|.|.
TGCGCCAGCAGTCCAGGCTTAACTAATGAAAAACTGTTTTTT
CASSPGLTNEKLFF
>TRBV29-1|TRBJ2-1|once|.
TGCAGCGTTGAAGTCAACAATGAGCAGTTCTTC
CSVEVNNEQFF
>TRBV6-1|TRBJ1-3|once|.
TGTGCCAGCAGTGAAATAACCTTCAGGATCTCTGGAAACACCATATATTTT
CASSEITFRISGNTIYF
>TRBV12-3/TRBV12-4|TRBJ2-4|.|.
TGTGCCAGCAGTCGACAGATAGCGGACATTCAGTACTTC
CASSRQIADIQYF
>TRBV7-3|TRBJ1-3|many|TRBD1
TGTGCCAGCAGCTTGACAGGGGGAAACTCTGGAAACACCATATATTTT
CASSLTGGNSGNTIYF
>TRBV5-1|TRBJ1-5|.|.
TGCGCCAGCAGCTTGTCAGGGCTCGATAGCAATCAGCCCCAGCATTTT
CASSLSGLDSNQPQHF
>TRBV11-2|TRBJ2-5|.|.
TGTGCCAGCAGCTACGGCCCTTCCAGCGGGGAGACCCAGTACTTC
CASSYGPSSGETQYF
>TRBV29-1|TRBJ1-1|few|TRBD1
TGCAGCGTGATGGGACAGATGAACACTGAAGCTTTCTTT
CSVMGQMNTEAFF
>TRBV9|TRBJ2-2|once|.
TGTGCCAGCAGCGTTACAGCCGCGAACACCGGGGAGCTGTTTTTT
CASSVTAANTGELFF
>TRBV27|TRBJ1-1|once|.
TGTGCCAGCAGACCTAACAGGGAAACTGAAGCTTTCTTT
CASRPNRETEAFF
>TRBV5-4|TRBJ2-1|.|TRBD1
TGTGCCAGCAGCGCGGGACAGGGACCCTTCAATGAGCAGTTCTTC
CASSAGQGPFNEQFF
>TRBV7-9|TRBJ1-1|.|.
TGTGCCAGCAGCAAATGGGCGACACAGATCTCAGATCCCACTGAAGCTTTCTTT
CASSKWATQISDPTEAFF
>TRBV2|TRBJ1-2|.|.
TGTGCCAGCAGCGCAGGGGTTGAGGGCTACACCTTC
CASSAGVEGYTF
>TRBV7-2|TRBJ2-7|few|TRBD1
TGTGCCAGCAGAAGGGGACAGCGAGCGAGCGAGCAGTACTTC
CASRRGQRASEQYF
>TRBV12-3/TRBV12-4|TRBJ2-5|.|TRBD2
TGTGCCAGCAGTTTGGGGGGGGGAGAGACCCAGTACTTC
CASSLGGGETQYF
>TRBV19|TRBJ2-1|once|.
TGTGCCAGTAACGACCGGGAGCACAATGAGCAGTTCTTC
CASNDREHNEQFF
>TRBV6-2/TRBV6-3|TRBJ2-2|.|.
TGTGCCAGCAGTAAGACAGACACCGGGGAGCTGTTTTTT
CASSKTDTGELFF
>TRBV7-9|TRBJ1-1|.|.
TGTGCCAGCAGCCCGGAAGCGGGGACTGAAGCTTTCTTT
CASSPEAGTEAFF
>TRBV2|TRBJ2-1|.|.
TGTGCCAGCGGCGATCGCCGACTAGTTGTTAATGAGCAGTTCTTC
CASGDRRLVVNEQFF
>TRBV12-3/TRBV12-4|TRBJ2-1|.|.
TGTGCCAGCAGTCCAACTCCACCAGAGCAGTTCTTC
CASSPTPPEQFF
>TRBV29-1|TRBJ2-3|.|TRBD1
TGCAGCGTTGAGCGTCAGGGGGCAGATACGCAGTATTTT
CSVERQGADTQYF
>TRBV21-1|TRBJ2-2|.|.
TGTGCCAGCAGCACAAGGACAGGGCCCACCGGGGAGCTGTTTTTT
CASSTRTGPTGELFF
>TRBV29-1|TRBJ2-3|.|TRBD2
TGCAGCGTTCCTATTAGCGGGTATACGCAGTATTTT
CSVPISGYTQYF
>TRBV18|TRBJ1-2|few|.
TGTGCCAGCTCACCGCGTGGGGCTGCAGGCTACACCTTC
CASSPRGAAGYTF
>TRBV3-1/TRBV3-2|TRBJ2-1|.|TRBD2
TGTGCCAGCAGGTATCTAGCGGGGGGGGGCAATGAGCAGTTCTTC
CASRYLAGGGNEQFF
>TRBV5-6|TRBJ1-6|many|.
TGTGCCAGCAGCTTGGGTGGGGCTTGGAATTCACCCCTCCACTTT
CASSLGGAWNSPLHF
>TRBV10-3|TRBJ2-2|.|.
TGTGCCATCAGTGAGTCGACTTCTCCCGGGGAGCTGTTTTTT
CAISESTSPGELFF
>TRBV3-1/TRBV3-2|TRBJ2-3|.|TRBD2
TGTGCCAGCAGCCAGGGGACTAGCGGGGCCTGGCTGGATACGCAGTATTTT
CASSQGTSGAWLDTQYF
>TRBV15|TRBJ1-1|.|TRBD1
TGTGCCACCAGCAGAGAAACAGGGGGCATAACTGAAGCTTTCTTT
CATSRETGGITEAFF
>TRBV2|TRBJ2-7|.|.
TGTGCCAGCAGTGTGTCTATAGAGCAGTACTTC
CASSVSIEQYF
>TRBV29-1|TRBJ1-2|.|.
TGCAGCGTTGATTCCGGGATTTATGGCTACACCTTC
CSVDSGIYGYTF
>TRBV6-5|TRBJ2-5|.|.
TGTGCCAGCAGTTACTCGCAGGGTATGGGAGAGACCCAGTACTTC
CASSYSQGMGETQYF
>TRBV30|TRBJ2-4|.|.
TGTGCCTGGAGTGCAAACCCGGGACATCAGTACTTC
CAWSANPGHQYF
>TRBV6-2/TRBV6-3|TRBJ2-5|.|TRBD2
TGTGCCAGCAGTTACTCGAATCCTAGCGGGGGAAGAGGAGAGACCCAGTACTTC
CASSYSNPSGGRGETQYF
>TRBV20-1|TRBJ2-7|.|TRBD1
TGCAGTGCTAATGACAGGGGCTACGAGCAGTACTTC
CSANDRGYEQYF
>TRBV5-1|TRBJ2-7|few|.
TGCGCCAGCAGCTTGGTTCAGGGCGGCCACGAGCAGTACTTC
CASSLVQGGHEQYF
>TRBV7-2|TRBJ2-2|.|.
TGTGCCAGCAGCTTGGCGGGCGGGTCCTCAACCGGGGAGCTGTTTTTT
CASSLAGGSSTGELFF
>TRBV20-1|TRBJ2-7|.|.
TGCAGTGCTAGTGGGTTCAGCGAGCAGTACTTC
CSASGFSEQYF
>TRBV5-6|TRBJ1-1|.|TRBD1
TGTGCCAGCAGCTTCGACAGGGTACCTGAAGCTTTCTTT
CASSFDRVPEAFF
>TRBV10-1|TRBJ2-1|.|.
TGCGCCAGCAGTGAGTCGGGGGGGCCAGGCAATGAGCAGTTCTTC
CASSESGGPGNEQFF
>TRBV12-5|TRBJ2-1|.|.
TGTGCTAGTGGTTTAGCGGTGGTCCCCTACAATGAGCAGTTCTTC
CASGLAVVPYNEQFF
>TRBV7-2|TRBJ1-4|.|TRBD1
TGTGCCAGCAGCTTAGGTGGACAGGCTAATGAAAAACTGTTTTTT
CASSLGGQANEKLFF
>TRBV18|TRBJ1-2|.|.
TGTGCCAGCTCACCATTTGACTCGGGGAATGGCTACACCTTC
CASSPFDSGNGYTF